This TCR beta chain appears in the sequencing data of a study of blood T cell repertoires in COVID-19. CDR1 MNHEY and CDR2 SMNVEV come from the germline V gene (reference sequence). The CDR3 spans 17 residues. V shed 4 bases, J shed 0 bases, and the junction held 10 bases outside the gene matches. In the authors' methods: It was from reference gene primer amplification that nucleated cell counts were estimated. Clones were read by immunoSEQ multiplex PCR, and TCRdb kept only the in-frame ones, dropping some. That table gives V, J and clone size, and the DNA gave D and trimming. In the table there are some 250,000 clones, roughly 84% of which are singletons.

Material for sequencing was peripheral blood. The genes are TRBV27 and TRBJ2-3, with 7 bases lining up with TRBD2. The origin of this receptor is a man aged 55-75 years with acute or convalescent COVID-19. The CDR3 sequence: CASSSYGEGPSTDTQYF. The CDR3 DNA reads TGTGCCAGCAGTTCCTATGGGGAGGGGCCAAGCACAGATACGCAGTATTTT.